The rows below give T cell receptor beta chains drawn from one sample of a study of regulatory T cells in long-lasting Graves disease. MiXCR, run by TCRdb on the multiplex PCR reads, gives a single entry per CDR3 protein. The sample comprises approximately 230,000 distinct CDR3 sequences, around 17% of which are singletons, and less than 25% rests with the top ten. This sample comprised peripheral blood mononuclear cells (PBMCs), obtained at new diagnosis, from a patient treated with antithyroid drugs. The receptors derive from a female donor with Graves disease. Each CDR3 is given with its conserved first and last residue. Fields, in order: V gene, clone size, D gene, J gene, CDR3 DNA, CDR3 protein. D genes are given only for firm matches. Clone size is shown for a subset of rows, as once, few, many or a class of expanded clone.

V gene: TRBV6-5
clone size: many
D gene: NA
J gene: TRBJ2-7
CDR3 DNA: TGTGCCAGCAGTTACGGCGGACCTCTGAATGAGCAGTACTTC
CDR3 protein: CASSYGGPLNEQYF

V gene: TRBV10-3
clone size: many
D gene: NA
J gene: TRBJ1-1
CDR3 DNA: TGTGCCATCAGTGAGTCAGTTGGAAACGGGAACACTGAAGCTTTCTTT
CDR3 protein: CAISESVGNGNTEAFF

V gene: TRBV30
clone size: many
D gene: TRBD2
J gene: TRBJ2-3
CDR3 DNA: TGTGCCTCCCAGCGGGGTTCGGTCGCAGATACGCAGTATTTT
CDR3 protein: CASQRGSVADTQYF

V gene: TRBV11-2
clone size: many
D gene: NA
J gene: TRBJ2-5
CDR3 DNA: TGTGCCAGCAGCTCTACAGGGCTTAGCGAGACCCAGTACTTC
CDR3 protein: CASSSTGLSETQYF

V gene: TRBV27
clone size: many
D gene: NA
J gene: TRBJ2-1
CDR3 DNA: TGTGCCAGCAGTTTCGGTGGGAGCTCCTACAATGAGCAGTTCTTC
CDR3 protein: CASSFGGSSYNEQFF

V gene: TRBV20-1
clone size: many
D gene: TRBD2
J gene: TRBJ2-1
CDR3 DNA: TGCAGTGCTAGTAGAGCGGGAGCGGGCTTGGGGGGTGAGCAGTTCTTC
CDR3 protein: CSASRAGAGLGGEQFF

V gene: TRBV7-9
clone size: many
D gene: NA
J gene: TRBJ2-3
CDR3 DNA: TGTGCCAGCAGTCACTCGGACAGTGCAGATACGCAGTATTTT
CDR3 protein: CASSHSDSADTQYF

V gene: TRBV6-2/TRBV6-3
clone size: many
D gene: TRBD1
J gene: TRBJ2-3
CDR3 DNA: TGTGCCAGCAGTTACCCCAGGGGACAGGGGGCGTTAGATACGCAGTATTTT
CDR3 protein: CASSYPRGQGALDTQYF

V gene: TRBV6-1
clone size: few
D gene: NA
J gene: TRBJ2-7
CDR3 DNA: TGTGCCAGTCATCCCGGGTCTACCTACGAGCAGTACTTC
CDR3 protein: CASHPGSTYEQYF

V gene: TRBV28
clone size: many
D gene: NA
J gene: TRBJ2-1
CDR3 DNA: TGTGCCATCACCCCCTCAGCCAGTATCTCCTACAATGAGCAGTTCTTC
CDR3 protein: CAITPSASISYNEQFF

V gene: TRBV28
clone size: many
D gene: NA
J gene: TRBJ2-7
CDR3 DNA: TGTGCCAGCAGTTCCCCGGGACAACTTGAGGAGCAGTACTTC
CDR3 protein: CASSSPGQLEEQYF

V gene: TRBV12-3/TRBV12-4
clone size: many
D gene: TRBD1
J gene: TRBJ1-1
CDR3 DNA: TGTGCCAGCACCGACAGGGGAGACACTGAAGCTTTCTTT
CDR3 protein: CASTDRGDTEAFF

V gene: TRBV5-1
clone size: many
D gene: NA
J gene: TRBJ1-1
CDR3 DNA: TGCGCCAGCACCTCAGTAGGTAACACTGAAGCTTTCTTT
CDR3 protein: CASTSVGNTEAFF

V gene: TRBV2
clone size: many
D gene: NA
J gene: TRBJ1-1
CDR3 DNA: TGTGCCAGCAGTCTGGAGGGGAGGACTGAAGCTTTCTTT
CDR3 protein: CASSLEGRTEAFF

V gene: TRBV2
clone size: once
D gene: NA
J gene: TRBJ2-7
CDR3 DNA: TGTGCCAGCAGTGACGCGTGGTACGAGCAGTACTTC
CDR3 protein: CASSDAWYEQYF

V gene: TRBV7-2
clone size: many
D gene: NA
J gene: TRBJ1-1
CDR3 DNA: TGTGCCAGCAGCTTAGAAGCCAGATCAGAAGCTTTCTTT
CDR3 protein: CASSLEARSEAFF

V gene: TRBV24-1
clone size: many
D gene: NA
J gene: TRBJ2-7
CDR3 DNA: TGTGCCACCGCGTCGACAGGCTCCTACGAGCAGTACTTC
CDR3 protein: CATASTGSYEQYF

V gene: TRBV28
clone size: many
D gene: NA
J gene: TRBJ1-5
CDR3 DNA: TGTGCCAGCATACGGGACAATCAAAATCAGCCCCAGCATTTT
CDR3 protein: CASIRDNQNQPQHF

V gene: TRBV7-9
clone size: many
D gene: NA
J gene: TRBJ1-1
CDR3 DNA: TGTGCCAGCAGCTTCGGTACTACCCTCCATCAAGGGACTGAAGCTTTCTTT
CDR3 protein: CASSFGTTLHQGTEAFF

V gene: TRBV5-4
clone size: many
D gene: NA
J gene: TRBJ1-4
CDR3 DNA: TGTGCCAGCAGCCACAGAGATAATGAAAAACTGTTTTTT
CDR3 protein: CASSHRDNEKLFF

V gene: TRBV20-1
clone size: many
D gene: NA
J gene: TRBJ1-1
CDR3 DNA: TGCAGTGCCCCCTTGCCGGGAGGTGGTGACACTGAAGCTTTCTTT
CDR3 protein: CSAPLPGGGDTEAFF

V gene: TRBV12-5
clone size: many
D gene: TRBD1
J gene: TRBJ2-7
CDR3 DNA: TGTGCTAGTGGTTTCCACACGGGACAGAGCTCCTACGAGCAGTACTTC
CDR3 protein: CASGFHTGQSSYEQYF

V gene: TRBV20-1
clone size: many
D gene: TRBD2
J gene: TRBJ2-1
CDR3 DNA: TGCAGTGCACCAAGCGGGAGGGGGACGAATGAGCAGTTCTTC
CDR3 protein: CSAPSGRGTNEQFF

V gene: TRBV28
clone size: NA
D gene: TRBD2
J gene: TRBJ2-1
CDR3 DNA: TGTGCCAGCAGGTTGACTAGCGATGAGCAGTTCTTC
CDR3 protein: CASRLTSDEQFF

V gene: TRBV11-2
clone size: many
D gene: TRBD1
J gene: TRBJ1-1
CDR3 DNA: TGTGCCAGCAGCGCTACCCGGACAGGGTGGGACACTGAAGCTTTCTTT
CDR3 protein: CASSATRTGWDTEAFF

V gene: TRBV6-1
clone size: many
D gene: TRBD1
J gene: TRBJ1-2
CDR3 DNA: TGTGCCAGCAGTGGCTGGGACAGGGGCTTCAAGGGCTACACCTTC
CDR3 protein: CASSGWDRGFKGYTF

V gene: TRBV24-1
clone size: many
D gene: TRBD1
J gene: TRBJ2-1
CDR3 DNA: TGTGCCACCAGTGATTTGGGGGACAGGCCCTACAATGAGCAGTTCTTC
CDR3 protein: CATSDLGDRPYNEQFF

V gene: TRBV28
clone size: many
D gene: NA
J gene: TRBJ2-5
CDR3 DNA: TGTGCCAGCAGCCCCTTAATGGGTTTGGAGACCCAGTACTTC
CDR3 protein: CASSPLMGLETQYF